This TCR beta chain derives from a study of blood T cell repertoires in COVID-19. About the research overall: The United States, Italy and Spain provided the acute and convalescent COVID-19 samples. Nucleic acid was either cDNA or gDNA, and it came from T cells, B-cell-depleted T cells, or PBMCs.

The table came from immunoSEQ multiplex PCR; TCRdb's copy has only in-frame clones and leaves some out. The sample contains over 100,000 clones, around 85% of which appear only once. The CDR3 sequence is 18 residues long. The germline V and J ends were trimmed by 2 bases and 2 bases, with 21 bases remaining between them. CDR1 MDHEN and CDR2 SYDVKM come from the germline V gene. This rearrangement joins TRBV28 to TRBJ1-2; D remains unclear. The specimen was peripheral blood. The receptor was isolated from a woman aged 80 or over with active or convalescent COVID-19. CDR3 loop: CASSLLLGRPEENYGYTF. The DNA for the CDR3 is TGTGCCAGCAGTTTACTTTTAGGTCGGCCTGAGGAAAACTATGGCTACACCTTC.